This record looks at one T cell receptor beta chain sequence and its context. The data originate from a study of blood T cell repertoires in COVID-19. Whole-study context: Donors in the United States, Italy and Spain gave samples during acute or convalescent COVID-19. T cells, B-cell-depleted T cells, or PBMCs provided the cDNA or gDNA that served as material.

The table came from immunoSEQ multiplex PCR; TCRdb's copy has only in-frame clones and leaves some out. The sample lists just over 150,000 clones, 85% to 90% occurring once. Trimming took off 6 bases at V and 2 bases at J, with 13 bases between the two ends. The CDR3 consists of 14 residues. The germline CDR1 and CDR2 sequences are LGHNT and FRNRAP. The sample taken for sequencing was PBMCs or T cells enriched from blood (not recorded which). The chain uses TRBV12-5 and TRBJ1-1; a possible D gene is TRBD1 (5 bases). The sequence was obtained from a woman in her fifties or sixties who had recovered from COVID-19. The CDR3: CASGLSGANTEAFF. In DNA form, the CDR3 reads TGTGCTAGTGGACTGAGCGGGGCAAACACTGAAGCTTTCTTT.